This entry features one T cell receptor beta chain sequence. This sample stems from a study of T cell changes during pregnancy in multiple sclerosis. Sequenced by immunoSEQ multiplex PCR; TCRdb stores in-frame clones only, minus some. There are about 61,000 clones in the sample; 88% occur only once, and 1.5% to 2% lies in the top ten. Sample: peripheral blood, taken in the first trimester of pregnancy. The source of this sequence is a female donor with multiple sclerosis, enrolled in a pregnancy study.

The CDR3 nucleotides read TGTGCCAGCAGTGAACTAGCGGGGGCCTTAGAGACCCAGTACTTC. Translation gives CASSELAGALETQYF. V is TRBV6-4 and J is TRBJ2-5; 11 bases fit TRBD2. The CDR3 loop spans 15 amino acids. The ends lost 3 bases at V and 4 bases at J; junction bases unmatched: 4. Germline CDR1 and CDR2: MRHNA and SNTAGT.